A single TCR beta chain is shown here with its context. Antigen unknown. The method was immunoSEQ multiplex PCR; TCRdb's version includes in-frame clones alone and lacks a portion of them. The sample records about 32,000 clones, roughly 84% being singletons. This entry is derived from a study of OX40 agonist ivuxolimab in advanced cancers. Study-wide points: What antigens the expanded peripheral T cells recognized was never established.

This CDR3 contains 18 residues. Between the trimmed V and J ends, which lost 2 bases and 2 bases, there was a span of 20 bases. Looked up from germline, CDR1 is SGDLS and CDR2 is YYNGEE. The sequencing here drew on CD4+ or CD8+ T cells sorted from blood, taken in a trial of the OX40 agonist ivuxolimab. The sequence was obtained from an adult with an advanced solid tumor such as melanoma, head and neck, liver or kidney cancer. This chain links TRBV9 with TRBJ1-3; D remains unclear. The CDR3 sequence: CASSVLPNTDITGNTIYF. CDR3 DNA sequence: TGTGCCAGCAGCGTTCTCCCAAACACGGATATTACTGGAAACACCATATATTTT. Combining the CDR3 with reference TRBV9 and TRBJ1-3 gives the whole variable domain DSGVTQTPKHLITATGQRVTLRCSPRSGDLSVYWYQQSLDQGLQFLIQYYNGEERAKGNILERFSAQQFPDLHSELNLSSLELGDSALYFCASSVLPNTDITGNTIYFGEGSWLTVV.